The 22 T cell receptor beta chains below all came from one sample that was sequenced in a study of CD8+ T cells in alopecia areata. Stated treatment: oral pan-JAK inhibitor, 5-10 mg twice daily. TCR sequencing used cDNA made by reverse transcription of extracted RNA. The repertoire was sequenced with immunoSEQ multiplex PCR; TCRdb's copy has only in-frame clones and lacks some. The sample comprises more than 130,000 clones, approximately 85% of which are singletons, and around 25% rests with the top ten. The material was CD8+ T cells sorted from blood, obtained at week 4, from a patient treated with tofacitinib. These receptor sequences come from a human donor with alopecia areata.

This chain links TRBV6-1 with TRBJ2-2; D remains ambiguous. CDR1 is MNHNS, CDR2 SASEGT, per germline. V was pared by 4 bases and J by 0 bases, with 9 bases between. The CDR3 contains 15 residues. CDR3 protein: CASSVDRANTGELFF. The DNA for the CDR3 is TGTGCCAGCAGTGTGGACCGAGCGAACACCGGGGAGCTGTTTTTT.

The V call is TRBV4-1, the J call TRBJ2-5; no clear D. This CDR3 region has 15 residues. V gave up 0 bases and J gave up 2 bases, with 10 bases separating them. The V gene's germline CDR1 is MGHRA and CDR2 YSYEKL. The CDR3 DNA sequence: TGCGCCAGCAGCCAAGAGGGGAACCCTCAAGAGACCCAGTACTTC. The encoded protein is CASSQEGNPQETQYF.

In DNA, the CDR3 is TGTGCCAGCAGCCTCCCGCAGGGGAGCCAGGGATACAATGAGCAGTTCTTC. It is translated as CASSLPQGSQGYNEQFF. V and J are TRBV5-4 and TRBJ2-1, with D tentatively TRBD1 (6 bases). The V gene's germline CDR1 is SGHNT and CDR2 YYREEE (reference sequence). This CDR3 region has 17 residues. The V and J ends lost 4 bases and 4 bases respectively, with 21 bases between them.

The sample holds one count of this clone. The sample carries other DNA sequences with the same CDR3. CDR3 coding DNA: TGCGCCAGCAGCCTGGGGACAGGAGCCTACGAGCAGTACTTC. Translation: CASSLGTGAYEQYF. The V call is TRBV5-1, the J call TRBJ2-7, with 8 bases matching TRBD1. Unmatched junction bases numbered 5, after V lost 4 bases and J lost 2 bases. CDR1 is SGHRS and CDR2 is YFSETQ in the germline V gene. The length of the CDR3 is 14 residues.

The chain is built from TRBV6-5 and TRBJ2-5; no definite D call. From germline, CDR1 is MNHEY and CDR2 SVGAGI. The CDR3 has 13 residues. V gave up 2 bases and J gave up 0 bases, with 4 bases separating them. CDR3 DNA: TGTGCCAGCAGTTACCCTAACCAAGAGACCCAGTACTTC. Its translation: CASSYPNQETQYF.

This sequence joins TRBV4-1 and TRBJ2-3; unclear D gene. There are 17 residues in the CDR3. V was shortened by 0 bases and J by 0 bases, with 13 bases between the two germline ends. Germline V gives CDR1 MGHRA, CDR2 YSYEKL. The CDR3 DNA follows: TGCGCCAGCAGCCAAGAGTTGCCCGTTCCTAGCACAGATACGCAGTATTTT. Amino acids: CASSQELPVPSTDTQYF.

The chain uses TRBV6-6 and TRBJ2-7; tentatively, D is TRBD1 or TRBD2 (5 bases each). V lost 2 bases, J lost 1 base, and 9 bases lay in between. This CDR3 region has 14 residues. From germline, CDR1 is MNHNY and CDR2 SVGAGI (reference sequence). The CDR3 DNA reads as TGTGCCAGCAGTTACGGGACGGCATCCTACGAGCAGTACTTC. Translated, it gives CASSYGTASYEQYF.

This clone has a single count. This chain uses TRBV10-3 with TRBJ2-1; 10 bases match TRBD2. Germline V gene data show CDR1 as ENHRY and CDR2 as SYGVKD. The ends lost 3 bases at V and 2 bases at J; junction bases unmatched: 4. The CDR3 has 16 residues. The CDR3 spells CAISDPSGGAYNEQFF. CDR3 nucleotide sequence: TGTGCCATCAGTGACCCTAGCGGGGGTGCCTACAATGAGCAGTTCTTC.

The chain links TRBV7-9 to TRBJ2-7; D remains ambiguous. V was clipped by 3 bases and J by 2 bases, with 14 bases between them. The germline V gene has CDR1 SEHNR and CDR2 FQNEAQ (reference sequence). The CDR3 contains 15 residues. Here the CDR3 DNA reads TGTGCCAGCAGCTTCGAACGGTCAGTGGCCTACGAGCAGTACTTC. Translation: CASSFERSVAYEQYF.

The CDR3 loop reads CASSEGIGQALTEAFF. The CDR3 DNA sequence: TGTGCCAGCAGTGAAGGGATAGGACAGGCCCTCACTGAAGCTTTCTTT. The chain combines TRBV2 with TRBJ1-1, with 7 bases matching TRBD1. The CDR3 extends over 16 amino acids. Germline V gene data show CDR1 as SNHLY and CDR2 as FYNNEI. V was clipped by 1 base and J by 4 bases; unmatched bases: 9.

The chain uses TRBV13 and TRBJ1-1; D is undetermined. The CDR3 sequence is 14 residues long. Trimming took off 0 bases at V and 1 base at J, with 6 bases between the two ends. Germline CDR1 reads PRHDT; CDR2 reads FYEKMQ (reference sequence). This CDR3 is CASSLGTKNTEAFF. In DNA form, the CDR3 reads TGTGCCAGCAGCTTAGGGACGAAGAACACTGAAGCTTTCTTT.

The J gene is TRBJ2-7, the V gene TRBV6-5; TRBD1 agrees at 8 bases. The CDR3 loop spans 15 amino acids. Germline V CDR1 and CDR2: MNHEY, SVGAGI. Trimming took 4 bases from V and 1 from J; bases not matched to a gene: 6. The CDR3 nucleotides read TGTGCCAGCAGTTCGGAGCAGGGGGCTTCCTACGAGCAGTACTTC. Translating gives CASSSEQGASYEQYF.

The V gene is TRBV6-5, the J gene TRBJ1-2; D is unclear. The CDR3 runs to 13 residues. V was pared by 5 bases and J by 5 bases, with 12 bases between. Germline CDR1 is MNHEY and CDR2 is SVGAGI. The CDR3 sequence is CASSPWTEYGYTF. The DNA for the CDR3 is TGTGCCAGCAGTCCCTGGACGGAGTATGGCTACACCTTC.

V and J are TRBV7-9 and TRBJ1-2, with TRBD1 matching over 9 bases. This CDR3 spans 14 amino acids. Losses at the gene ends were 4 bases for V and 6 bases for J; bases not matched to a gene: 6. Germline CDR1 and CDR2: SEHNR and FQNEAQ (reference sequence). The CDR3 spells CASSSSGTGNGYTF. The CDR3 coding sequence is TGTGCCAGCAGCTCCTCCGGGACAGGGAATGGCTACACCTTC. Looking up the rest from reference TRBV7-9 and TRBJ1-2 gives the full variable domain: DTGVSQNPRHKITKRGQNVTFRCDPISEHNRLYWYRQTLGQGPEFLTYFQNEAQLEKSRLLSDRFSAERPKGSFSTLEIQRTEQGDSAMYLCASSSSGTGNGYTFGSGTRLTVV.

The chain links TRBV18 to TRBJ1-1; the D gene is possibly TRBD1 (6 bases). The CDR3 consists of 16 residues. CDR1 KGHSH and CDR2 LQKENI come from the germline V gene. Trimming cost V 3 bases and J 4 bases, with 18 bases left between them. The CDR3 DNA reads as TGTGCCAGCTCACCGGAACAGGGCCCTGGGGTCACTGAAGCTTTCTTT. Translated: CASSPEQGPGVTEAFF.

V and J are TRBV2 and TRBJ2-7; tentatively, D is TRBD1 (5 bases). The CDR3 runs to 13 residues. Germline CDR1 reads SNHLY; CDR2 reads FYNNEI. The CDR3 protein is CVFGQYRPYEQYF. Written as DNA, the CDR3 is TGTGTCTTTGGACAATACCGACCCTACGAGCAGTACTTC.

The chain couples TRBV7-9 to TRBJ1-3, with D unclear. Trimming stripped 8 bases from V and 4 bases from J, with 15 bases between. Germline-derived CDR1 and CDR2 are SEHNR and FQNEAQ (reference sequence). This CDR3 comprises 14 residues. Written as DNA, the CDR3 is TGTGCCAGCGAGGGTCTCGCCGGGGGAAACACCATATATTTT. It is translated as CASEGLAGGNTIYF.

The chain's CDR3 is CASSPPLSDTEAFF. CDR3 coding DNA: TGTGCCAGCAGTCCCCCCTTATCGGACACTGAAGCTTTCTTT. The V gene is TRBV7-9, the J gene TRBJ1-1; D is unresolved. The CDR3 is 14 residues long. Trimming took off 6 bases at V and 3 bases at J, with 14 bases between the two ends. Germline V gene sequence: CDR1 SEHNR, CDR2 FQNEAQ (reference sequence).

V and J are TRBV4-3 and TRBJ2-3, with D maybe TRBD1 (5 bases). This CDR3 comprises 16 residues. Trimming took 4 bases from V and 2 from J, leaving 16 bases between them. Per the germline V gene, CDR1 is LGHNA and CDR2 is YSLEER. The CDR3 sequence: CASSPYFGHTTDTQYF. The CDR3 DNA is TGCGCCAGCAGCCCCTACTTCGGACACACCACAGATACGCAGTATTTT.

The rearrangement uses TRBV2 and TRBJ2-5; D unresolved. The germline V gene encodes CDR1 SNHLY and CDR2 FYNNEI. This CDR3 is 11 amino acids long. V lost 5 bases to trimming and J lost 5 bases, with 6 bases between them. In nucleotides, the CDR3 is TGTGCCAGCAGTTGGGTCGAGACCCAGTACTTC. Its protein product is CASSWVETQYF.

V gene TRBV4-1 combines with J gene TRBJ1-5, with TRBD1 as a possible D gene (6 bases). The CDR3 is 16 amino acids. V was cut by 4 bases and J by 4 bases, with 17 bases left in between. Germline loops: CDR1 MGHRA, CDR2 YSYEKL. CDR3 coding DNA: TGCGCCAGCAGCCGAGTCATGGGGGGGCCGAATCAGCCCCAGCATTTT. Translation: CASSRVMGGPNQPQHF.

The chain carries TRBV29-1 and TRBJ2-1, with TRBD1 matching 7 bases. The CDR3 sequence is 14 residues long. Germline loops: CDR1 SQVTM, CDR2 ANQGSEA. The ends lost 7 bases at V and 2 bases at J; junction bases unmatched: 8. The CDR3 reads CSALGQLTYNEQFF. CDR3 coding DNA: TGCAGCGCCCTGGGACAGCTAACCTACAATGAGCAGTTCTTC.